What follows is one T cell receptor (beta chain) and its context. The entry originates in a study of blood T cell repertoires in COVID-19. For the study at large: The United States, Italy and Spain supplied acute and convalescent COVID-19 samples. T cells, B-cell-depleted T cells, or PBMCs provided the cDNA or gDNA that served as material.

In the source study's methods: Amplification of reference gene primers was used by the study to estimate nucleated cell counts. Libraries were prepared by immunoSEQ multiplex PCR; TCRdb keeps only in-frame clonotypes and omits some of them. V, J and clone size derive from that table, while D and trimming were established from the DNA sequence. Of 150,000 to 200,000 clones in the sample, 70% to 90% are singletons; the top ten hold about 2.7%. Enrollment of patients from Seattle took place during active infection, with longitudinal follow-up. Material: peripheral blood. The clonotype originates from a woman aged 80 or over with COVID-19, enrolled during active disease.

CDR3 DNA sequence: TGCGCCAGCAGCTTAGGCGGGGACAATGAGCAGTTCTTC. Its protein product is CASSLGGDNEQFF. V is TRBV5-1 and J is TRBJ2-1, with D maybe TRBD2 (6 bases). Germline lookup yields CDR1 SGHRS and CDR2 YFSETQ. V was trimmed by 2 bases and J by 5 bases, leaving 8 bases between them. CDR3 length equals 13 residues. The complete variable domain, with remaining parts taken from reference TRBV5-1 and TRBJ2-1, reads KAGVTQTPRYLIKTRGQQVTLSCSPISGHRSVSWYQQTPGQGLQFLFEYFSETQRNKGNFPGRFSGRQFSNSRSEMNVSTLELGDSALYLCASSLGGDNEQFFGPGTRLTVL.